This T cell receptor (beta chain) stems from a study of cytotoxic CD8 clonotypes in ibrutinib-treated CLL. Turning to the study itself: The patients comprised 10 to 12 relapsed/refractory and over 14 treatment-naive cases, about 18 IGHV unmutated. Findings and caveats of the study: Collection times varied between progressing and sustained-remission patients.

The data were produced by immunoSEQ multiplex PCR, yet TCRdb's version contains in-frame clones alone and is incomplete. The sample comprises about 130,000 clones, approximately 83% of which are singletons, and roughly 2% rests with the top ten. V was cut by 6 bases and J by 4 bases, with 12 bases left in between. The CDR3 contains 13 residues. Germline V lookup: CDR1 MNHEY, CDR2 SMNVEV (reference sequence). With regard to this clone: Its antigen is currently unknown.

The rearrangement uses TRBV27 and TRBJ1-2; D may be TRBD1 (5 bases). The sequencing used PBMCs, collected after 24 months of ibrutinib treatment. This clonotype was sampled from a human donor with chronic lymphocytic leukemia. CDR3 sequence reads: CASRLGVGYGYTF. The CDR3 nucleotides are TGTGCCAGCAGATTAGGGGTCGGCTATGGCTACACCTTC.